Each of the 13 T cell receptor beta chains below was sequenced from the same sample in a study of control samples from healthy donors and cancer patients (dated by TCRdb to about 2020). Library preparation employed the immunoSEQ multiplex PCR assay. As stored in TCRdb, this immuneACCESS dataset retains in-frame rearrangements with V and J assigned. A fraction of the clones does not appear; measured against another copy, unresolved V genes explain less than half of the discrepancy, and the remainder lacks a known reason. The sample profile shows about 41,000 clones; about 94% of them were found once. Under 30% of the sample belongs to the ten largest clones. Sequenced sample: blood. These receptors were obtained from a man between 60 and 75 years old in good health.

J is TRBJ2-7 and V is TRBV15; TRBD2 aligns across 11 bases. Germline V gene data show CDR1 as LNHNV and CDR2 as YYDKDF (reference sequence). V lost 1 base to trimming and J lost 6 bases; unmatched junction nucleotides: 2. The CDR3 has 14 amino acids. CDR3 sequence (DNA): TGTGCCACCAGCAGAGTCGGGACTAGCGGCGAGCAGTACTTC. Translation gives CATSRVGTSGEQYF.

The chain joins TRBV18 to TRBJ1-1; 10 bases fit TRBD1. V trimming: 4 bases; J trimming: 0 bases; junction bases outside the gene matches: 5. This CDR3 contains 16 residues. The germline V gene has CDR1 KGHSH and CDR2 LQKENI. The CDR3 DNA follows: TGTGCCAGCTCACAAAGACAGGGGGCAGTGAACACTGAAGCTTTCTTT. This sequence encodes CASSQRQGAVNTEAFF.

V is TRBV6-2 or TRBV6-3 and J is TRBJ2-1, with D perhaps matching TRBD1 (7 bases). The CDR3 extends over 13 amino acids. The V gene lost 4 bases and the J gene lost 14 bases, with 18 bases spanning the gap. Germline lookup yields CDR1 MNHEY and CDR2 SVGEGT. CDR3 amino acids: CASSSQGGTNKFF. The DNA for the CDR3 is TGTGCCAGCAGTTCCCAGGGGGGTACGAACAAGTTCTTC.

This chain uses TRBV13 with TRBJ2-3, with D unresolved. Germline CDR1 reads PRHDT; CDR2 reads FYEKMQ (reference sequence). V lost 5 bases and J lost 0, with 6 bases in between. The CDR3 length is 13 residues. The CDR3 loop is CASSAASTDTQYF. CDR3 DNA: TGTGCCAGCAGCGCCGCCAGCACAGATACGCAGTATTTT.

The chain recombines TRBV6-6 with TRBJ2-5; 11 positions match TRBD1. The V segment lost 7 bases and the J segment 5 bases; nucleotides outside the gene matches: 12. Germline V gives CDR1 MNHNY, CDR2 SVGAGI (reference sequence). The CDR3 contains 16 residues. CDR3 amino acids: CASTAGQGAPGETQYF. DNA of the CDR3: TGTGCCAGCACCGCCGGACAGGGGGCGCCTGGGGAGACCCAGTACTTC.

This clone was seen only once. The V and J genes are TRBV28 and TRBJ1-3; a weak D match, TRBD1 (6 bases). This CDR3 is built from 15 residues. Trimming took off 4 bases at V and 0 bases at J, with 10 bases between the two ends. Germline CDR1 is MDHEN and CDR2 is SYDVKM. This chain's CDR3 is CASSYRDGSGNTIYF. CDR3 in DNA: TGTGCCAGCAGTTACAGGGACGGCTCTGGAAACACCATATATTTT. Variable domain in full (rest from reference TRBV28 and TRBJ1-3): DVKVTQSSRYLVKRTGEKVFLECVQDMDHENMFWYRQDPGLGLRLIYFSYDVKMKEKGDIPEGYSVSREKKERFSLILESASTNQTSMYLCASSYRDGSGNTIYFGEGSWLTVV.

The V and J genes are TRBV28 and TRBJ1-6, with 7 bases matching TRBD1. V was pared by 4 bases and J by 11 bases, with 11 bases of the junction left unmatched. This CDR3 spans 15 amino acids. Germline V gives CDR1 MDHEN, CDR2 SYDVKM. This CDR3 reads CASSSTGRNSAPLHF. In DNA, the CDR3 is TGTGCCAGCAGTTCGACAGGGCGGAATTCGGCACCCCTCCACTTT.

V usage is TRBV7-3 and J usage is TRBJ2-1; D is possibly TRBD1 (6 bases). CDR1 is SGHTA and CDR2 is FQGTGA in the germline V gene. V was pared by 3 bases and J by 4 bases, with 10 bases between. CDR3 length: 14 residues. For the CDR3, the DNA is TGTGCCAGCAGCTTGCTAGGGGGATACAATGAGCAGTTCTTC. It translates to CASSLLGGYNEQFF. Full variable domain (missing parts from reference TRBV7-3 and TRBJ2-1): GAGVSQTPSNKVTEKGKYVELRCDPISGHTALYWYRQSLGQGPEFLIYFQGTGAADDSGLPNDRFFAVRPEGSVSTLKIQRTERGDSAVYLCASSLLGGYNEQFFGPGTRLTVL.

Only one count was recorded for this clone. The chain has TRBV11-2 and TRBJ2-1; D remains unclear. Germline V gives CDR1 SGHAT, CDR2 FQNNGV. CDR3 size: 13 residues. Deletions cut 5 bases from V and 10 bases from J, with 15 bases between. CDR3 nucleotide sequence: TGTGCCAGCAGCCCCAGTTCAGTGCGGGAGCAGTTCTTC. It encodes CASSPSSVREQFF.

This sequence joins TRBV28 and TRBJ2-7; tentatively, D is TRBD2 (6 bases). The CDR3 spans 13 residues. Germline loops: CDR1 MDHEN, CDR2 SYDVKM. V was clipped by 7 bases and J by 0 bases, with 10 bases between them. CDR3 protein: CASTGVGSYEQYF. The DNA for the CDR3 is TGTGCCAGCACGGGGGTAGGCTCCTACGAGCAGTACTTC. Variable domain in full (rest from reference TRBV28 and TRBJ2-7): DVKVTQSSRYLVKRTGEKVFLECVQDMDHENMFWYRQDPGLGLRLIYFSYDVKMKEKGDIPEGYSVSREKKERFSLILESASTNQTSMYLCASTGVGSYEQYFGPGTRLTVT.

The chain is built from TRBV29-1 and TRBJ2-7; D is perhaps TRBD1 or TRBD2 (5 bases each). Deletions cut 8 bases from V and 4 bases from J, with 15 bases between. CDR1 and CDR2 (germline): SQVTM, ANQGSEA. The CDR3 runs to 12 residues. The CDR3 sequence: CSPVGERYEQYF. The CDR3 coding sequence is TGCAGCCCAGTGGGGGAAAGGTACGAGCAGTACTTC.

The chain combines TRBV3-1 (or the pseudogene TRBV3-2) with TRBJ2-5; the match to TRBD2 covers 7 bases. The CDR3 has 14 amino acids. The germline CDR1 and CDR2 sequences are LGHDT and YNNKEL (reference sequence). With 1 base clipped from V and 5 bases from J, the junction kept 4 bases outside the gene matches. For the CDR3, the DNA is TGTGCCAGCAGCCAAGGGCGGGAGTGGGAGACCCAGTACTTC. Translating it yields CASSQGREWETQYF.

The rearrangement joins TRBV6-5 to TRBJ2-5; D remains unclear. V dropped 6 bases and J dropped 1 base, with 6 bases sitting between them. The CDR3 length is 12 residues. Germline V gene sequence: CDR1 MNHEY, CDR2 SVGAGI. The DNA of the CDR3 is TGTGCCAGCAGGAGAATCCAAGAGACCCAGTACTTC. Translating it yields CASRRIQETQYF.